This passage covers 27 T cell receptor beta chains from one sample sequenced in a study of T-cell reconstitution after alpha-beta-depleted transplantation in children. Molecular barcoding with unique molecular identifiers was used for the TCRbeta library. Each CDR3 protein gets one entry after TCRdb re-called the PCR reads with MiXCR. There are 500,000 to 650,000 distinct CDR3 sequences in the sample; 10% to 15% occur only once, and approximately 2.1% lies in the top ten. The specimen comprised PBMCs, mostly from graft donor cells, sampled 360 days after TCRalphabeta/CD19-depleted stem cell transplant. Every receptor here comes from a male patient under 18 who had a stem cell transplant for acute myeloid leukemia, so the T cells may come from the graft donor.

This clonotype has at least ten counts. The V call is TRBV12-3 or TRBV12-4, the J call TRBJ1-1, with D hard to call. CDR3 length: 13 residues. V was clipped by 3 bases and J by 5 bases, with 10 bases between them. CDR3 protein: CASSFGVLTEAFF. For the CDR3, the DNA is TGTGCCAGCAGTTTTGGGGTTTTGACTGAAGCTTTCTTT.

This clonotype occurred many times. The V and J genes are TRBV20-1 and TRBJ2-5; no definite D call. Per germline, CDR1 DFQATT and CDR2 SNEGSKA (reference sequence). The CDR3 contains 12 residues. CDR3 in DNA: TGCAGCGCGTACAACCTGGGGGAGACCCAGTACTTC. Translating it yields CSAYNLGETQYF.

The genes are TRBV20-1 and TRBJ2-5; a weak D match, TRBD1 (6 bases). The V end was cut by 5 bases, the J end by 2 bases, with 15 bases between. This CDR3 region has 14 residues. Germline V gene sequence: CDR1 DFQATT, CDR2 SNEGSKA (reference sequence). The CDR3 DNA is TGCAGTGCTCCCAGGGGTGTAGCTCAAGAGACCCAGTACTTC. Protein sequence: CSAPRGVAQETQYF.

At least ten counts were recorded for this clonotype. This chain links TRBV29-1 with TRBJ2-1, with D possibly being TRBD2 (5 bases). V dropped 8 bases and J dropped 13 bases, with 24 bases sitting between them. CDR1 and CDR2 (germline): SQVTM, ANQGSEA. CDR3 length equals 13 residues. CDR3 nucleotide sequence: TGCAGCAACAAGGTATCCCCCCGCGGGCTCCAGTTCTTC. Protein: CSNKVSPRGLQFF.

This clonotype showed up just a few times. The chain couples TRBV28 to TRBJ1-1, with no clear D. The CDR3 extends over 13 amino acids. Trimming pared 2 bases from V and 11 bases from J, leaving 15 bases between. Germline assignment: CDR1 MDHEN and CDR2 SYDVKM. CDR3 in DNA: TGTGCCAGCAGTTTAGTGGCAACCGTTGGGGCTTTCTTT. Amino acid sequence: CASSLVATVGAFF.

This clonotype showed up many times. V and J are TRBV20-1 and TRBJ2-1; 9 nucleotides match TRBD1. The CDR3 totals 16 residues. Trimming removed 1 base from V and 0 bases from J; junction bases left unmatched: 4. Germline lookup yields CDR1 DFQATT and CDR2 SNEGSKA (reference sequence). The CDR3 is CSARVGTGSSYNEQFF. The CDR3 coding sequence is TGCAGTGCTAGAGTAGGGACAGGGAGCTCCTACAATGAGCAGTTCTTC.

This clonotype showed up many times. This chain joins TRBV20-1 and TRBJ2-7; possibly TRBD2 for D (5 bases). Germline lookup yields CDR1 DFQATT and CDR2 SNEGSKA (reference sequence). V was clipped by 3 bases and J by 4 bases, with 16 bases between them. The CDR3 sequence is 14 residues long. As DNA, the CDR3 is TGCAGTGCTAGGAGGTTGCTAGCCGGTTACGAGCAGTACTTC. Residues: CSARRLLAGYEQYF.

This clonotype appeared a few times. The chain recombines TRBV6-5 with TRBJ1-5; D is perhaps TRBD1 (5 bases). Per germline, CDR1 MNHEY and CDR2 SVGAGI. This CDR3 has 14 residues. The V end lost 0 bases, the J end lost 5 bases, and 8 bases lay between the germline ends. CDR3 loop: CASSYSGGDQPQHF. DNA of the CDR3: TGTGCCAGCAGTTACTCGGGGGGGGATCAGCCCCAGCATTTT.

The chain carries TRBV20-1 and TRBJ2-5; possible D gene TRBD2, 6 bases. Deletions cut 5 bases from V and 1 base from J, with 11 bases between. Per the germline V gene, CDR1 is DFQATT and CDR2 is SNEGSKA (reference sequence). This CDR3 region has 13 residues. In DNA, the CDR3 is TGCAGTGCTGGGCGGGACGTCCAAGAGACCCAGTACTTC. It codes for CSAGRDVQETQYF.

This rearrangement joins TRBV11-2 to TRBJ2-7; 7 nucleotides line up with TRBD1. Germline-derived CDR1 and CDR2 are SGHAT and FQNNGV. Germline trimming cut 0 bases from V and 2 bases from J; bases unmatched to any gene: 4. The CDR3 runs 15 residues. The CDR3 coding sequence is TGTGCCAGCAGCTTAGATGAGGGGGCAACCTACGAGCAGTACTTC. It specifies CASSLDEGATYEQYF.

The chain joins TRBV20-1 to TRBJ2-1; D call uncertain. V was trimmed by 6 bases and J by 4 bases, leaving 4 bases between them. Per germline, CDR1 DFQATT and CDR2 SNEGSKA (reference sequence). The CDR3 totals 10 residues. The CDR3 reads CSAVYNEQFF. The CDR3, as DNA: TGCAGTGCCGTTTACAATGAGCAGTTCTTC.

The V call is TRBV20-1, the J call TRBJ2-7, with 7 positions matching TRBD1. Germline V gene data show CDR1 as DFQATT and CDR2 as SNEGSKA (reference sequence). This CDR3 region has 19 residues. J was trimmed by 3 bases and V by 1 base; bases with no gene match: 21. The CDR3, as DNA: TGCAGTGCTAGAGGCGGAGAGACAGGGTCCACCCTAGGTTACTACGAGCAGTACTTC. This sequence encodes CSARGGETGSTLGYYEQYF.

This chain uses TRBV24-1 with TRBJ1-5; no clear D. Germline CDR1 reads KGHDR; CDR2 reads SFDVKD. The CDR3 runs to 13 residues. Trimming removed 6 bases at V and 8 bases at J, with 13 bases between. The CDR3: CATSSFLPEPQHF. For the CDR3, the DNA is TGTGCCACCAGTTCCTTTCTTCCGGAGCCCCAGCATTTT.

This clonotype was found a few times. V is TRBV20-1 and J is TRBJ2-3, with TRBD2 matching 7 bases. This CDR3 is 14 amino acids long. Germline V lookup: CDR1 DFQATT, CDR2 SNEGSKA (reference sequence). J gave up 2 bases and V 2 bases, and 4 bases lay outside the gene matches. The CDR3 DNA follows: TGCAGTGCTAGACCGGGGGGTAACACAGATACGCAGTATTTT. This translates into CSARPGGNTDTQYF.

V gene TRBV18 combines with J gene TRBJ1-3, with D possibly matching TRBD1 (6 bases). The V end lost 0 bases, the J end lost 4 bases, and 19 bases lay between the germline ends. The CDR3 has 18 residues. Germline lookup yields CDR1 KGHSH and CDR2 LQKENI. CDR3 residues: CASSPPDRPPSWGNTIYF. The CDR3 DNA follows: TGTGCCAGCTCACCACCCGACAGGCCCCCTAGCTGGGGAAACACCATATATTTT.

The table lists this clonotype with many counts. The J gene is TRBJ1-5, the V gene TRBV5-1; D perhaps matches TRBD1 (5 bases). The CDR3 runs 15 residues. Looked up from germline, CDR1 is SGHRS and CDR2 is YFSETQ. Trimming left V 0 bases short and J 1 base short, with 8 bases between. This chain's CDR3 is CASSLAGGSNQPQHF. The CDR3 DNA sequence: TGCGCCAGCAGCTTGGCCGGGGGGAGCAATCAGCCCCAGCATTTT.

CDR3 sequence reads: CSARITGTTQETQYF. The CDR3 DNA reads as TGCAGTGCAAGAATTACCGGGACTACACAAGAGACCCAGTACTTC. V and J are TRBV20-1 and TRBJ2-5; TRBD2 aligns across 7 bases. J was trimmed by 2 bases and V by 6 bases; bases with no gene match: 12. Germline CDR1 DFQATT, CDR2 SNEGSKA (reference sequence). The CDR3 consists of 15 residues.

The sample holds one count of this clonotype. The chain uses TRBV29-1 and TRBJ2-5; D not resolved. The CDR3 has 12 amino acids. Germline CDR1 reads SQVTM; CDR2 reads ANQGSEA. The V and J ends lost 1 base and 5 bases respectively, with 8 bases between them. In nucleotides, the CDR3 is TGCAGCGTTGAAGGTGGGGTGGAGACCCAGTACTTC. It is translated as CSVEGGVETQYF.

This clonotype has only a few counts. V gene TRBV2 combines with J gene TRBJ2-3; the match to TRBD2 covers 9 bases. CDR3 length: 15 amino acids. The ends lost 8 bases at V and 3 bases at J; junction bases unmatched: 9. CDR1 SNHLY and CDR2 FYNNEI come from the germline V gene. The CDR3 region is CASSPGGGGTDTQYF. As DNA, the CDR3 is TGTGCCAGCTCCCCCGGCGGGGGGGGGACAGATACGCAGTATTTT. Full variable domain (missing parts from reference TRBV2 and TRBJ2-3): EPEVTQTPSHQVTQMGQEVILRCVPISNHLYFYWYRQILGQKVEFLVSFYNNEISEKSEIFDDQFSVERPDGSNFTLKIRSTKLEDSAMYFCASSPGGGGTDTQYFGPGTRLTVL.

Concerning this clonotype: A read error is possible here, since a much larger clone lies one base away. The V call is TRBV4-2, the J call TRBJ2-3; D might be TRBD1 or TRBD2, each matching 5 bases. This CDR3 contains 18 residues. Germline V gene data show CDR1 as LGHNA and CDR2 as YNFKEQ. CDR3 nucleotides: TGTGCCAGCAGCACCTCCCTCACTGCTAGCTGGGGCACAGATATGCAGTATTTT. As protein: CASSTSLTASWGTDMQYF.

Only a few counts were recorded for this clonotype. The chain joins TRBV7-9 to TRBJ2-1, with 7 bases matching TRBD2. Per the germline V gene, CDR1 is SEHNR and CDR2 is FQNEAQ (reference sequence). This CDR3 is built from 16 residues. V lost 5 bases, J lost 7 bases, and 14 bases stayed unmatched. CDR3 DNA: TGTGCCAGCAGCCTAAGGGGCGGGAGATCGAGGAATGAGCAGTTCTTC. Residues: CASSLRGGRSRNEQFF.

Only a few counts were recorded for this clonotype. CDR3 region: CASSSDNQPQHF. The CDR3 region has the DNA TGTGCCAGCAGTTCGGATAATCAGCCCCAGCATTTT. The chain joins TRBV12-3 or TRBV12-4 to TRBJ1-5; D unclear. This CDR3 region has 12 residues. V was shortened by 4 bases and J by 4 bases, with 5 bases between the two germline ends.

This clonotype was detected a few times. For the CDR3, the DNA is TGTGCCAGCAGCGGGGGGGGGAGTAGATCCTACGAGCAGTACTTC. Translated: CASSGGGSRSYEQYF. V and J are TRBV9 and TRBJ2-7; 7 bases agree with TRBD2. V trimming: 3 bases; J trimming: 1 base; junction bases outside the gene matches: 7. This CDR3 has 15 amino acids. Germline CDR1 and CDR2: SGDLS and YYNGEE.

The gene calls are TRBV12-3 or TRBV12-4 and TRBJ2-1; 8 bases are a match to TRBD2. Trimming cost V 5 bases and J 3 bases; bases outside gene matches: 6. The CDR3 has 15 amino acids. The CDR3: CASSLPRGVYNEQFF. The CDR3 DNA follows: TGTGCCAGCAGTCTCCCGCGGGGGGTCTACAATGAGCAGTTCTTC.

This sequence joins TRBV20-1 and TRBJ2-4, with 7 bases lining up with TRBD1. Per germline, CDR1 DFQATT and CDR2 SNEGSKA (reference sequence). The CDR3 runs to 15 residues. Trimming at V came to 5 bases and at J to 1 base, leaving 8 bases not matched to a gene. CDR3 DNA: TGCAGTGCTTCAGGGGGTAAGGTGGCCAAAAACATTCAGTACTTC. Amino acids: CSASGGKVAKNIQYF.

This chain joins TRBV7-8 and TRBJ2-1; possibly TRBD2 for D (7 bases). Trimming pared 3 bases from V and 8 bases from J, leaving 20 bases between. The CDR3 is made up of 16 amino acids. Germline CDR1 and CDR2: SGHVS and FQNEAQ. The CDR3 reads CASSLGGAWGVHEQFF. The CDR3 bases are TGTGCCAGCAGCTTGGGGGGGGCCTGGGGGGTCCATGAGCAGTTCTTC.

The CDR3 DNA follows: TGTGCCAGCAGCTTAGGATCTAGCGGGAGCTCCTACGAGCAGTACTTC. Its translation is CASSLGSSGSSYEQYF. The chain carries TRBV7-8 and TRBJ2-7, with 10 bases matching TRBD2. The CDR3 has 16 residues. Germline V gives CDR1 SGHVS, CDR2 FQNEAQ. The V segment lost 1 base and the J segment 0 bases; nucleotides outside the gene matches: 3. Full variable domain (outside the CDR3, taken from reference TRBV7-8 and TRBJ2-7): GAGVSQSPRYKVAKRGQDVALRCDPISGHVSLFWYQQALGQGPEFLTYFQNEAQLDKSGLPSDRFFAERPEGSVSTLKIQRTQQEDSAVYLCASSLGSSGSSYEQYFGPGTRLTVT.